This TCR beta chain is from a study of identical twins (dated by TCRdb to the mid-2010s). About the study as a whole: To test whether fetal clonotypes persist, this study deep-sequenced TCR alpha and beta repertoires from monozygotic twins, from unrelated adults of various ages, and from cord blood. Replicate twin experiments were performed at different times using different library preparation protocols to rule out contamination.

The study at large found these results: Because the same donors could not be followed over many years, the conclusions relied on cross-sectional statistical analysis. Compared with coincidental sharing between unrelated individuals, an excess of low generation-probability sequences was observed among out-of-frame TCR alpha sequences shared between twins. Invariant T cells such as MAIT and iNKT could partly confound zero-insertion analyses, though diverse VJ usage argued against this for most clonotypes. Fewer insertions were carried by abundant cord blood beta clonotypes, a similar but weaker trend appeared in young adult naive repertoires, and no such trend appeared in memory repertoires. Recombination models systematically underestimated out-of-frame TCR alpha sharing in monozygotic twins but agreed with sharing between unrelated individuals. Excess twin sharing in beta out-of-frame sequences was weaker because fewer shared sequences lowered the signal-to-noise ratio.

A remark on this clonotype: Its recognized antigen is unknown. It has no much larger one-base neighbor in the sample; base qualities were not kept.

The library was obtained by 5' RACE. The sample was run on an Illumina HiSeq 2000. Template switching introduced a universal primer binding site; the final cDNA contained a unique molecular identifier, enabling accurate counting of TCR cDNA molecules. First-strand cDNA for TCR alpha and beta chains was synthesized from specific primers in the conserved constant-segment region. Each cDNA library was double barcoded, with a SMART-Mk sample barcode plus Illumina barcodes, to control for contamination. TruSeq adapter sequences and Illumina sample barcodes were added in two successive PCR steps. TCR alpha and beta cDNA libraries were sequenced on the Illumina HiSeq platform with custom primers. As for how the authors treated the data: MiGEC was used to process raw reads and extract unique molecular identifiers, and MiXCR was used to find CDR3 positions. For each individual, recombination models were inferred using an EM algorithm with the repgenHMM and IGoR tools. The tcR package in R was used for shared clonotype analysis, with sharing normalized by the product of cloneset sizes. To study raw recombination free of thymic and clonal selection effects, out-of-frame nonproductive sequences were analyzed. The public sequencing data were trimmed at Q25 with fastp and processed into clonotypes with MiXCR by TCRdb, which kept only in-frame beta chains. Rows matching on CDR3 protein sequence are summarized as one entry with the most common DNA and genes. V and J calls and clone size were set by TCRdb, not the authors. Present in this sample are hundreds of thousands of distinct CDR3 sequences, around 10% of which were seen just once. Together, the top ten hold 5% to 5.5% of the sample.

All donors were healthy Caucasians. Miltenyi CD45RO+ enrichment and human naive T-cell isolation kits were used to isolate memory (CD45RO+) and naive T cells from PBMC. From the cysteine through the phenylalanine, the CDR3 covers 15 amino acids. Solely the CDR3 DNA is kept, with 45 bases framed from the first base. V drops 1 base and J drops 1 base, leaving 9 bases in between. Via the germline V gene (reference sequence), CDR1 is MNHEY and CDR2 SMNVEV. The V gene is TRBV27 and the J gene is TRBJ2-3; the D gene is perhaps TRBD1 or TRBD2, each of them matching over 5 bases. The sequenced material came from memory (CD45RO+) T cells sorted from blood. Explained via the paper, the cell subset or site label denotes: CD45RO+ enriched T cells. The sequence derives from a woman younger than 35 in good health. The DNA sequence reads TGTGCCAGCAGTTTATATAGGGGAGGCACAGATACGCAGTATTTT. This gives the protein CASSLYRGGTDTQYF.